A selection of T cell receptor beta chains follows, all from one sample in a study of preoperative IRX-2 immunotherapy in early breast cancer. Assay used: immunoSEQ multiplex PCR; TCRdb lists only in-frame clones, some missing. The sample contains more than 35,000 clones, roughly 80% of which appear only once. Sequencing was performed on tumor tissue, taken after IRX-2 immunotherapy. These receptors originate from a human donor with breast cancer. CDR3s include the opening cysteine and the closing phenylalanine or tryptophan. A D gene is named only where the DNA matches it firmly. Expanded clones get a size class; other rows say once, few or many, or leave the size out.

v_call: TRBV7-6
j_call: TRBJ2-1
clone_size: NA
d_call: TRBD2
cdr3_aa: CASSLAAGVTYNEQFF
cdr3_nt: TGTGCCAGCAGCTTAGCGGCGGGAGTTACCTACAATGAGCAGTTCTTC

v_call: TRBV6-4
j_call: TRBJ2-7
clone_size: NA
d_call: NA
cdr3_aa: CASSEKYEQYF
cdr3_nt: TGTGCCAGCAGTGAGAAATACGAGCAGTACTTC

v_call: TRBV6-8
j_call: TRBJ1-1
clone_size: few
d_call: TRBD1
cdr3_aa: CASKGTGLNTEAFF
cdr3_nt: TGTGCCAGCAAAGGGACAGGTTTGAACACTGAAGCTTTCTTT

v_call: TRBV12-5
j_call: TRBJ2-3
clone_size: NA
d_call: TRBD2
cdr3_aa: CASGRGLAGGPRHTDTQYF
cdr3_nt: TGTGCTAGTGGTCGGGGACTAGCGGGGGGCCCGAGGCACACAGATACGCAGTATTTT

v_call: TRBV7-7
j_call: TRBJ1-2
clone_size: NA
d_call: TRBD1
cdr3_aa: CASSPAGTGQVGGYTF
cdr3_nt: TGTGCCAGCAGCCCGGCCGGGACAGGGCAAGTAGGTGGCTACACCTTC

v_call: TRBV7-8
j_call: TRBJ1-1
clone_size: NA
d_call: NA
cdr3_aa: CASRETGNTEAFF
cdr3_nt: TGTGCCAGCAGGGAAACAGGTAACACTGAAGCTTTCTTT

v_call: TRBV5-1
j_call: TRBJ2-5
clone_size: NA
d_call: TRBD2
cdr3_aa: CASSFASGRGETQYF
cdr3_nt: TGCGCCAGCAGCTTCGCTAGCGGGAGGGGGGAGACCCAGTACTTC

v_call: TRBV15
j_call: TRBJ1-2
clone_size: NA
d_call: NA
cdr3_aa: CATSRDPGLGYGYTF
cdr3_nt: TGTGCCACCAGCAGAGATCCGGGGTTAGGCTATGGCTACACCTTC

v_call: TRBV5-1
j_call: TRBJ1-3
clone_size: NA
d_call: TRBD1
cdr3_aa: CASSPRPGTADSGNTIYF
cdr3_nt: TGCGCCAGCAGCCCGCGTCCCGGGACAGCGGACTCTGGAAACACCATATATTTT

v_call: TRBV6-8
j_call: TRBJ2-2
clone_size: NA
d_call: TRBD2
cdr3_aa: CAIRGLAGGPGELFF
cdr3_nt: TGTGCCATCCGGGGACTAGCGGGAGGGCCCGGGGAGCTGTTTTTT

v_call: TRBV28
j_call: TRBJ1-5
clone_size: few
d_call: TRBD1
cdr3_aa: CASSLAGQGDQPQHF
cdr3_nt: TGTGCCAGCAGTTTGGCCGGACAGGGTGATCAGCCCCAGCATTTT